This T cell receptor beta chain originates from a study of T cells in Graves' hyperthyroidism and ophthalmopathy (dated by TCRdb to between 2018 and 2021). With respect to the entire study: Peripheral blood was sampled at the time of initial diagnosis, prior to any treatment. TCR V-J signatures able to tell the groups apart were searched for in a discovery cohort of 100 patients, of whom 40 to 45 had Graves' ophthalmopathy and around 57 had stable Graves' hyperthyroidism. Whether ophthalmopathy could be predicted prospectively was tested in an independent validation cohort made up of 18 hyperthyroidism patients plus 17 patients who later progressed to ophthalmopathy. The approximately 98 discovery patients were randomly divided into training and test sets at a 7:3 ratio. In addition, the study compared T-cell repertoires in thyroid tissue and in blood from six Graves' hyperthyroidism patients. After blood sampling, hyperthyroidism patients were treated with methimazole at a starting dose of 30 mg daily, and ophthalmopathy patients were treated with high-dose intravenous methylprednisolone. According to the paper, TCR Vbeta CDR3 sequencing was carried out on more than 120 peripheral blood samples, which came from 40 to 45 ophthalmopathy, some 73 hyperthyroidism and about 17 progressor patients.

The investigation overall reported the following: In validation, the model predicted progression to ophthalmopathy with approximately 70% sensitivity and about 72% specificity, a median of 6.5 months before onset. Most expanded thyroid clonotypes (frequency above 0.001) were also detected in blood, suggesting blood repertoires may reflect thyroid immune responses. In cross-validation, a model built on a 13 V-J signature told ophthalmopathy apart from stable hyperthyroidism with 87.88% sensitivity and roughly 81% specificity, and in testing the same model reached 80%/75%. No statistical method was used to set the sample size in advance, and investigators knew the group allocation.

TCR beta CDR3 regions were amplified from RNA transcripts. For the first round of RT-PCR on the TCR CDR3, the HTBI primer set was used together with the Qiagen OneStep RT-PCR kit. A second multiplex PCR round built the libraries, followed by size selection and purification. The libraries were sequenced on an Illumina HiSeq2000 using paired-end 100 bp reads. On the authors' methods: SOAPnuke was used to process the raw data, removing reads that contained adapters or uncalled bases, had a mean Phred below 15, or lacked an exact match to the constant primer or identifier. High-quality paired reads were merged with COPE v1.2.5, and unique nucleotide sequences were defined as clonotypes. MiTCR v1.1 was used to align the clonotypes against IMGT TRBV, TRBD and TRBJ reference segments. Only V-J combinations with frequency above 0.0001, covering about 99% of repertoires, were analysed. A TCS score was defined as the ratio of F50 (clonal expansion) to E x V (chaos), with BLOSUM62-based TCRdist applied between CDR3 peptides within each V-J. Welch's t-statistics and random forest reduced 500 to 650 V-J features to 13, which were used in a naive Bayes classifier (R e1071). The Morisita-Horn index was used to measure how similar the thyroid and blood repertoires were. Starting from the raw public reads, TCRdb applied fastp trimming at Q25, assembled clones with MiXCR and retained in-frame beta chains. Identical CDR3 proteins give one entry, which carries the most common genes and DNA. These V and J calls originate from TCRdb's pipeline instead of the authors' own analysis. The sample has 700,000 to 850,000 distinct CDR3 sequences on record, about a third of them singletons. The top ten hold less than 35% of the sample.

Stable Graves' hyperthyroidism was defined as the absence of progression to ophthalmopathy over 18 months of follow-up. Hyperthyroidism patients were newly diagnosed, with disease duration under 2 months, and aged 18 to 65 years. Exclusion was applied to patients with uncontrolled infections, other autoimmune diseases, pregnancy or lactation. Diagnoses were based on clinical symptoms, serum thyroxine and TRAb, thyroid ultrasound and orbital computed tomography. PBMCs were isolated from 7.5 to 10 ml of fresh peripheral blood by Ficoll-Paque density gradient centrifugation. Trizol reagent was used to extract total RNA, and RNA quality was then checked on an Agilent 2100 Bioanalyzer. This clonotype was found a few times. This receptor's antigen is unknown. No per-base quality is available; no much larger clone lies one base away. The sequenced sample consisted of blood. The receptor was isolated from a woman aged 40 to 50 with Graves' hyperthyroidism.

The DNA reads as follows: TGTGCCTCAAGGGACTTGACCAGCAATCAGCCCCAGCATTTT. Translation gives CASRDLTSNQPQHF. Recombination joined TRBV6-5 with TRBJ1-5; the D segment could be TRBD1, given 5 matching bases. The CDR3 covers 14 residues, taking in both the cysteine and the phenylalanine. The CDR3 DNA has 42 bases and is translated from base 1. The germline V gene provides CDR1 MNHEY and CDR2 SVGAGI. V and J are truncated by 11 bases and 1 base respectively, leaving an intervening sequence of 15 bases.